The source of this T cell receptor (beta chain) is a study of T cells in Graves' hyperthyroidism and ophthalmopathy. This CDR3 has 15 residues. V lost 7 bases and J lost 5; bases outside the gene matches: 9. Amplification yielded TCR beta CDR3 regions, with RNA transcripts as the source. HTBI primers were the set used in a first-round RT-PCR of the TCR CDR3. MiXCR was run by TCRdb on the multiplex PCR reads, yielding one entry per CDR3 protein. The sample carries 350,000 to 400,000 distinct CDR3 sequences, 14% to 15% recorded once. It was roughly 10 ml of fresh peripheral blood that supplied the PBMCs. At least ten counts were recorded for this clonotype. The antigen is unknown. Study conclusions and caveats: Blood also contained most expanded thyroid clonotypes above 0.001.

The clonotype originates from a woman aged 30 to 39 with Graves' hyperthyroidism. The chain carries TRBV12-3 or TRBV12-4 and TRBJ2-1; 9 bases are a match to TRBD2. The source material was blood. The DNA of the CDR3 is TGTGCCAGCAACCCGGGACTAGCAGAGAACAATGAGCAGTTCTTC. Amino acids: CASNPGLAENNEQFF.